Listed below are T cell receptor beta chains from one sample, sequenced in a study of blood T cell repertoires in COVID-19. Using immunoSEQ multiplex PCR, the repertoire was profiled, and TCRdb retains in-frame clones only, with some absent. The sample lists more than 300,000 clones, roughly 86% seen once, with approximately 1.8% in the top ten. The specimen was peripheral blood. These receptors were taken from a woman aged 30 to 39 with COVID-19, enrolled during active disease. Both conserved end residues are part of each CDR3. Fields, in order: J gene, V gene, CDR3 length, D gene, clone size, CDR3 protein, CDR3 DNA. D genes are given only for firm matches. Some rows have no size entry. The others give once, few or many, or a class for an expanded clone.

TRBJ1-2,TRBV6-5,14,.,once,CASSSPGSNYGYTF,TGTGCCAGCAGTTCGCCGGGTTCTAACTATGGCTACACCTTC
TRBJ2-1,TRBV6-2/TRBV6-3,11,TRBD2,.,CASSGGDEQFF,TGTGCCAGCAGCGGGGGGGATGAGCAGTTCTTC
TRBJ2-2,TRBV28,15,TRBD1,.,CASKVGTANTGELFF,TGTGCCAGCAAAGTGGGGACAGCGAACACCGGGGAGCTGTTTTTT
TRBJ1-5,TRBV7-2,15,.,.,CASSLEVGRNQPQHF,TGTGCCAGCAGCTTAGAGGTGGGCAGAAATCAGCCCCAGCATTTT
TRBJ2-5,TRBV7-8,16,TRBD2,once,CASSLPGLAGQETQYF,TGTGCCAGCAGCTTGCCGGGACTAGCGGGACAAGAGACCCAGTACTTC
TRBJ2-2,TRBV7-8,17,.,.,CASSLTRGETVTGELFF,TGTGCCAGCAGCCTTACACGCGGGGAAACAGTTACCGGGGAGCTGTTTTTT
TRBJ2-1,TRBV7-3,13,.,.,CASKMDSHNEQFF,TGTGCCAGCAAGATGGACAGCCACAATGAGCAGTTCTTC
TRBJ1-1,TRBV18,17,TRBD1,once,CASSPRPDRGTNTEAFF,TGTGCCAGCTCACCACGCCCGGACAGGGGGACAAACACTGAAGCTTTCTTT
TRBJ1-6,TRBV6-5,14,.,.,CATLGTHRNSPLHF,TGTGCCACCCTCGGGACTCATAGGAATTCACCCCTCCACTTT
TRBJ1-2,TRBV30,14,.,once,CAWSVEQGRGGYTF,TGTGCCTGGAGTGTGGAGCAGGGGAGGGGTGGCTATACCTTC
TRBJ2-7,TRBV6-1,14,.,.,CASSEMLRVGEQYF,TGTGCCAGCAGTGAAATGTTGAGGGTGGGGGAGCAGTACTTC
TRBJ1-1,TRBV7-3,13,.,.,CASSPNRETEAFF,TGTGCCAGCAGCCCCAACAGGGAAACTGAAGCTTTCTTT
TRBJ2-3,TRBV2,15,TRBD2,.,CASKVLAGITDTQYF,TGTGCCAGCAAGGTCCTAGCGGGGATCACAGATACGCAGTATTTT
TRBJ2-7,TRBV6-2/TRBV6-3,14,TRBD2,.,CASSRLAGGYEQYF,TGTGCCAGCAGCCGACTAGCGGGGGGCTACGAGCAGTACTTC
TRBJ2-2,TRBV2,13,.,.,CASSGTGTGELFF,TGTGCCAGCAGTGGAACAGGGACCGGGGAGCTGTTTTTT
TRBJ2-5,TRBV24-1,17,TRBD2,.,CATSDFGLAGVKETQYF,TGTGCCACCAGTGATTTTGGACTAGCGGGAGTGAAAGAGACCCAGTACTTC
TRBJ2-1,TRBV23-1,19,TRBD2,.,CASSQFLKGQSGDYNEQFF,TGCGCCAGCAGTCAATTCCTAAAGGGGCAAAGCGGGGACTACAATGAGCAGTTCTTC
TRBJ2-2,TRBV7-6,16,TRBD2,.,CASSSGLAGDTGELFF,TGTGCCAGCAGCTCGGGACTAGCGGGAGACACCGGGGAGCTGTTTTTT
TRBJ1-1,TRBV4-2,16,TRBD1,.,CASSTPAGQPNTEAFF,TGTGCCAGCAGCACCCCGGCGGGACAGCCGAACACTGAAGCTTTCTTT
TRBJ1-4,TRBV14,15,.,once,CASSRGVATNEKLFF,TGTGCCAGCAGCCGAGGAGTTGCAACTAATGAAAAACTGTTTTTT
TRBJ1-1,TRBV3-1/TRBV3-2,15,.,.,CASSRYSGGHTEAFF,TGTGCCAGCAGCCGATACAGCGGGGGGCACACTGAAGCTTTCTTT
TRBJ1-5,TRBV7-3,13,.,.,CASSLMSGWPQHF,TGTGCCAGCAGCCTAATGTCGGGATGGCCCCAGCATTTT
TRBJ1-1,TRBV3-1/TRBV3-2,13,.,.,CASSQSDISTAFF,TGTGCCAGCAGCCAAAGTGACATTAGTACGGCTTTCTTT
TRBJ1-1,TRBV7-9,12,TRBD1,.,CATTGGTPEAFF,TGTGCCACGACAGGGGGTACGCCCGAAGCTTTCTTT
TRBJ2-7,TRBV4-3,16,TRBD2,.,CASSQEGGTTSYEQYF,TGCGCCAGCAGCCAAGAGGGCGGGACTACCTCCTACGAGCAGTACTTC
TRBJ2-1,TRBV29-1,14,TRBD2,.,CSVIAGNSYNEQFF,TGCAGCGTTATAGCGGGGAACTCCTACAATGAGCAGTTCTTC
TRBJ2-1,TRBV5-4,16,TRBD2,once,CASSKRTSGAYNEQFF,TGTGCCAGCAGCAAGAGGACTAGCGGGGCCTACAATGAGCAGTTCTTC